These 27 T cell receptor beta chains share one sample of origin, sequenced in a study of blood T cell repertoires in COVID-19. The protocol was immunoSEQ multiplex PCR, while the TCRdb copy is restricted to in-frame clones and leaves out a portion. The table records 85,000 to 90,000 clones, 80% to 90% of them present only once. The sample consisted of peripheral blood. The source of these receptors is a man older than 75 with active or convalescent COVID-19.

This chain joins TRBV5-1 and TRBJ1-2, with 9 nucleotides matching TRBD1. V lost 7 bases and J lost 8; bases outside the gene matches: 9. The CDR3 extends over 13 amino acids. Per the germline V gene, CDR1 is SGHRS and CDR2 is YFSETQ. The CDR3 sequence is CASETGGGNGYTF. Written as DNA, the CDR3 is TGCGCCAGCGAAACAGGGGGCGGAAACGGCTACACCTTC.

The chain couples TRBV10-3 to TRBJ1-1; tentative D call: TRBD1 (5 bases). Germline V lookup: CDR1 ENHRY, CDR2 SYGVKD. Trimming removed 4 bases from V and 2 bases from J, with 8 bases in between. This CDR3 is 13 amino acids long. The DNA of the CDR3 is TGTGCCATCAGTGGCAGGGTCAACACTGAAGCTTTCTTT. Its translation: CAISGRVNTEAFF.

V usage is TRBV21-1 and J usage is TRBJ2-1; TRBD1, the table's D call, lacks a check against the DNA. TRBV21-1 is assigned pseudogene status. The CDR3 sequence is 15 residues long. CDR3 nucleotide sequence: TGTGCCAGCAGCAAGGACAGTAACCGGAGGAATGAGCAGTTCTTC. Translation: CASSKDSNRRNEQFF.

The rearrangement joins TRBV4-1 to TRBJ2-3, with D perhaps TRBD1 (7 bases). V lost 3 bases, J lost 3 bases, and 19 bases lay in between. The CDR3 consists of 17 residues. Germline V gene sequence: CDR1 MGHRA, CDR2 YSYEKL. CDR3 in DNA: TGCGCCAGCAGCCAGGGGGGTAGAGGGGGCTGGACAGATACGCAGTATTTT. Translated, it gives CASSQGGRGGWTDTQYF.

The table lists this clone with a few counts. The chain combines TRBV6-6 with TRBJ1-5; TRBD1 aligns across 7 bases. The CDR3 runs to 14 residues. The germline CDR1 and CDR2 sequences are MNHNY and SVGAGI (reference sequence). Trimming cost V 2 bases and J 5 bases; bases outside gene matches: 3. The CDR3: CASSYLGGHQPQHF. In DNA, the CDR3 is TGTGCCAGCAGTTACCTAGGGGGCCATCAGCCCCAGCATTTT.

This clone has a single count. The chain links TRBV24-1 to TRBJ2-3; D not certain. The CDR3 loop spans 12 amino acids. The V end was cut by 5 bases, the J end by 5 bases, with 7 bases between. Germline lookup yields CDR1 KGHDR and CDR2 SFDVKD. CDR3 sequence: CATSVSGDTQYF. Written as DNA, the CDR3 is TGTGCCACCAGTGTTTCAGGAGATACGCAGTATTTT.

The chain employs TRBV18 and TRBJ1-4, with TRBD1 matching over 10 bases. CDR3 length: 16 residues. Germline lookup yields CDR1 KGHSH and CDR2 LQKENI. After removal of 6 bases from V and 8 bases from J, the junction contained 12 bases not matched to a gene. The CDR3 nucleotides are TGTGCCAGCTCGCATGCGGACAGGGGGGCAGGGGAAAAACTGTTTTTT. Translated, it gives CASSHADRGAGEKLFF.

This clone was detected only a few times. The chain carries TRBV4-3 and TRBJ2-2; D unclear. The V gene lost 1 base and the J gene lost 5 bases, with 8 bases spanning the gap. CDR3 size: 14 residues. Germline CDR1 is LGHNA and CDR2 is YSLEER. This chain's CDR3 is CASSQALRTGELFF. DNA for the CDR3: TGCGCCAGCAGCCAAGCCCTTCGTACCGGGGAGCTGTTTTTT.

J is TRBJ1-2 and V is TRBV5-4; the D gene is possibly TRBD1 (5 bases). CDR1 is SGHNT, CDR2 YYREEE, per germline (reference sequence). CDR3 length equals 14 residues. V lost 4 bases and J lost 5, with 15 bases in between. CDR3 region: CASSPQGGHYGYTF. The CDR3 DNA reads TGTGCCAGCAGCCCGCAGGGAGGGCATTATGGCTACACCTTC.

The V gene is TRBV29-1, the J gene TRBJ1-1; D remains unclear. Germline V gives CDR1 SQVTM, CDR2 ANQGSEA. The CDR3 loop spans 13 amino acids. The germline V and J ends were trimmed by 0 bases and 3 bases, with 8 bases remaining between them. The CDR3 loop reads CSVEDYSYTEAFF. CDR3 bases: TGCAGCGTTGAAGATTATAGCTACACTGAAGCTTTCTTT.

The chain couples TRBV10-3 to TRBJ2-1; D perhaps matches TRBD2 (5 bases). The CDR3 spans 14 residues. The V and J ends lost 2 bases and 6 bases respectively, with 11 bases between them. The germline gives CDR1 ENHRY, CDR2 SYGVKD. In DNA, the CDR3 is TGTGCCATCAGTGAGGTCGGGAACACCAATGAGCAGTTCTTC. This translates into CAISEVGNTNEQFF.

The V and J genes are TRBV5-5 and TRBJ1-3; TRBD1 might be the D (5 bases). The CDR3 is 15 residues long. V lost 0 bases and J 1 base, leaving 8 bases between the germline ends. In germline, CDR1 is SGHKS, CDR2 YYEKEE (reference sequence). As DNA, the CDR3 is TGTGCCAGCAGCTTGGGACAGACGTCTGGAAACACCATATATTTT. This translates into CASSLGQTSGNTIYF.

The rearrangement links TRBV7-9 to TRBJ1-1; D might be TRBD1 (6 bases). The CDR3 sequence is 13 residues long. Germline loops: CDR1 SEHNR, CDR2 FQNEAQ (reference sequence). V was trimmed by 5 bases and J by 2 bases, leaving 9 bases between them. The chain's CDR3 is CASSMTGNTEAFF. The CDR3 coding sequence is TGTGCCAGCAGCATGACAGGTAACACTGAAGCTTTCTTT.

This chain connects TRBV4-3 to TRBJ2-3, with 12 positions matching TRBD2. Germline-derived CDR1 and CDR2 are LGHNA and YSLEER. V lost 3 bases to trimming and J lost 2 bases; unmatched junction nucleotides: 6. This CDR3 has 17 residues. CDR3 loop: CASSHGLAGSHTDTQYF. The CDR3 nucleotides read TGCGCCAGCAGCCACGGACTAGCGGGAAGCCACACAGATACGCAGTATTTT.

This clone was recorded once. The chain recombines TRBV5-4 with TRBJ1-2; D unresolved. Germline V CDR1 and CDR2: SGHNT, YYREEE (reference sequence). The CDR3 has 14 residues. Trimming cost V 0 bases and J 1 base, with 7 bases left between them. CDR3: CASSLAGINYGYTF. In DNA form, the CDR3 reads TGTGCCAGCAGCTTGGCCGGGATTAACTATGGCTACACCTTC.

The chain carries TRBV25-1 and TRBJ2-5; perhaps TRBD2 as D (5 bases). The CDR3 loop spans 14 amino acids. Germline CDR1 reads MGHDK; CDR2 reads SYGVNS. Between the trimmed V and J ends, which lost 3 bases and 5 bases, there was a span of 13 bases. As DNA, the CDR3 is TGTGCCAGCAGTGACCCATGGAGCGGCGAGACCCAGTACTTC. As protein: CASSDPWSGETQYF.

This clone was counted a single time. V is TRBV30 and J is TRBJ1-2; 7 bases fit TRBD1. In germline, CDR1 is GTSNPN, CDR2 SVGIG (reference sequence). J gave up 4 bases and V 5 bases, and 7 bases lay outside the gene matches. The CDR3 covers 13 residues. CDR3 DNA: TGTGCCTGGGCCCTCACAGGGGTCTATGGCTACACCTTC. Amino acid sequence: CAWALTGVYGYTF. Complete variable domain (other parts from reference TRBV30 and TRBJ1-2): SQTIHQWPATLVQPVGSPLSLECTVEGTSNPNLYWYRQAAGRGLQLLFYSVGIGQISSEVPQNLSASRPQDRQFILSSKKLLLSDSGFYLCAWALTGVYGYTFGSGTRLTVV.

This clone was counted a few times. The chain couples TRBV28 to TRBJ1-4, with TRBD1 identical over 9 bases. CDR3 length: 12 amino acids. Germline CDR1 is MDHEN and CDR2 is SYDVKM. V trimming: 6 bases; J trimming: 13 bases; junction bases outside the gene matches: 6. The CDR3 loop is CASRQGQGGLFF. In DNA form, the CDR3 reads TGTGCCAGCAGGCAGGGACAGGGAGGACTGTTTTTT.

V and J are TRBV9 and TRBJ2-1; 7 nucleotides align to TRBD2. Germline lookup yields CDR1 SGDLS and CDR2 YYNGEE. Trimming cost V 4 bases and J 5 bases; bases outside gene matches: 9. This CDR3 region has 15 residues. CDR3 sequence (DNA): TGTGCCAGCAGCCCAGGTGCGGGAGCGGACAATGAGCAGTTCTTC. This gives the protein CASSPGAGADNEQFF.

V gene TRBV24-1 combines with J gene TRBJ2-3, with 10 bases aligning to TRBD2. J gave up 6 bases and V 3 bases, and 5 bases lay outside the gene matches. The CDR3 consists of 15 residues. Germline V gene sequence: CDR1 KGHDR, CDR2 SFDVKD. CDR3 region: CATSDAGTSADTQYF. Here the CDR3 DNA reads TGTGCCACCAGTGATGCCGGGACTAGCGCTGATACGCAGTATTTT.

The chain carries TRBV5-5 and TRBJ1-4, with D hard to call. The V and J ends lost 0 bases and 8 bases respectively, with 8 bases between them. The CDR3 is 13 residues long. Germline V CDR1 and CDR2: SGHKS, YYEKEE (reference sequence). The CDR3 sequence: CASSLASFEKLFF. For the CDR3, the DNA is TGTGCCAGCAGCTTGGCTTCTTTCGAAAAACTGTTTTTT.

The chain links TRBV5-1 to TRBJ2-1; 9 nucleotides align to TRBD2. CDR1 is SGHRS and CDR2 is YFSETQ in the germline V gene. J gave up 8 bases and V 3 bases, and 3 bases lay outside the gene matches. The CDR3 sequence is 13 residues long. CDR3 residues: CASSSVAGDEQFF. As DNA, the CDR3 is TGCGCCAGCAGCTCCGTAGCGGGAGATGAGCAGTTCTTC. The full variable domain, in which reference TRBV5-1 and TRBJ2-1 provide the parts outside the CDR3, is KAGVTQTPRYLIKTRGQQVTLSCSPISGHRSVSWYQQTPGQGLQFLFEYFSETQRNKGNFPGRFSGRQFSNSRSEMNVSTLELGDSALYLCASSSVAGDEQFFGPGTRLTVL.

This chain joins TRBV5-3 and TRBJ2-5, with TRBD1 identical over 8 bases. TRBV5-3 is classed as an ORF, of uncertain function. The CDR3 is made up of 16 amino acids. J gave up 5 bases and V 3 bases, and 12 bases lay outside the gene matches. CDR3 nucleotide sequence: TGTGCCAGAAGCTGGGACAGGACAAACCCGGGGGAGACCCAGTACTTC. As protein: CARSWDRTNPGETQYF.

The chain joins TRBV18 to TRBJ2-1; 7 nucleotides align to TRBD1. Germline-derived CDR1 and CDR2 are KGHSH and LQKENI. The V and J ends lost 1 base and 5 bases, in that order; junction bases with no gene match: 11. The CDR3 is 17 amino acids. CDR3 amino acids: CASSPRLQGYGDNEQFF. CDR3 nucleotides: TGTGCCAGCTCACCACGATTACAGGGGTATGGGGACAATGAGCAGTTCTTC.

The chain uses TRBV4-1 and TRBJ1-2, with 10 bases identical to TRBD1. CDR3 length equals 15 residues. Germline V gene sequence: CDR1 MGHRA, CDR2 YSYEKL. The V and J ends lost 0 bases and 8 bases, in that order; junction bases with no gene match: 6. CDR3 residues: CASSQDRDRGYGYTF. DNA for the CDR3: TGCGCCAGCAGCCAAGACCGGGACAGGGGTTACGGCTACACCTTC.

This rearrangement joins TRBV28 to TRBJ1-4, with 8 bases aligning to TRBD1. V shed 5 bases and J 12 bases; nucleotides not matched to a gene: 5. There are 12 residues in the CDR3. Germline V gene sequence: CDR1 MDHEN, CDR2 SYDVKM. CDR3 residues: CASSTPTGELFF. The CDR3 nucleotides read TGTGCCAGCAGTACCCCGACAGGGGAACTGTTTTTT.

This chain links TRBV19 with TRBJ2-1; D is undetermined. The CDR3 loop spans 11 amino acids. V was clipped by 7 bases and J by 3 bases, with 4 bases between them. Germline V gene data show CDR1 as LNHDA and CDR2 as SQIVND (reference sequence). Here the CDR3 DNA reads TGTGCCAGTACGTTCTACAATGAGCAGTTCTTC. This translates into CASTFYNEQFF.